This TCR beta chain was captured in a study of CD8 T cells in ankylosing spondylitis. Study results and limitations: What seemed typical of ankylosing spondylitis blood was a TCR beta motif built from roughly eight highly homologous variants.

This clonotype appeared many times. The antigen is not known. From the 5' RACE reads, TCRdb called clonotypes with MiXCR, one entry per CDR3 protein. Here the sample spans some 200,000 distinct CDR3 sequences, just under 7.5% being singletons. The CDR3 consists of 14 residues. CDR1 is SGHRS and CDR2 is YFSETQ in the germline V gene. Trimming at V came to 5 bases and at J to 7 bases, leaving 7 bases not matched to a gene. This chain uses TRBV5-1 with TRBJ1-4, with 8 bases lining up with TRBD1. Sequencing used blood, either unsorted or a sorted T cell fraction (not recorded which). This sequence originates from a male donor with ankylosing spondylitis. CDR3 bases: TGCGCCAGCAGAAACAGGGGGACGGGTGAAAAACTGTTTTTT. It codes for CASRNRGTGEKLFF.